This T cell receptor beta chain is drawn from a study of blood T cell repertoires in COVID-19. Overall study context: Acute and convalescent COVID-19 specimens originated in the United States, Italy and Spain. T cells, B-cell-depleted T cells, or PBMCs supplied cDNA or gDNA.

CDR3 length: 14 amino acids. Trimming cost V 4 bases and J 5 bases; bases outside gene matches: 10. CDR1 is GTSNPN, CDR2 SVGIG, per germline (reference sequence). Authors' methods: Reference gene primers were amplified, and this amplification served to estimate nucleated cell counts. This table comes from immunoSEQ multiplex PCR, and its TCRdb copy is limited to in-frame clones, with some not included. The V and J calls and clone size come from that table; D and trimming were worked out from the DNA. This table has approximately 98,000 clones, around 64% appearing once. This receptor was obtained from a woman between 40 and 50 years old with acute or convalescent COVID-19. Material for sequencing was peripheral blood. The V and J genes are TRBV30 and TRBJ1-1, with 7 nucleotides matching TRBD1. The CDR3 nucleotides are TGTGCCTGGAACAGGGGAGTGTTTGGAACTGAAGCTTTCTTT. Its protein is CAWNRGVFGTEAFF.